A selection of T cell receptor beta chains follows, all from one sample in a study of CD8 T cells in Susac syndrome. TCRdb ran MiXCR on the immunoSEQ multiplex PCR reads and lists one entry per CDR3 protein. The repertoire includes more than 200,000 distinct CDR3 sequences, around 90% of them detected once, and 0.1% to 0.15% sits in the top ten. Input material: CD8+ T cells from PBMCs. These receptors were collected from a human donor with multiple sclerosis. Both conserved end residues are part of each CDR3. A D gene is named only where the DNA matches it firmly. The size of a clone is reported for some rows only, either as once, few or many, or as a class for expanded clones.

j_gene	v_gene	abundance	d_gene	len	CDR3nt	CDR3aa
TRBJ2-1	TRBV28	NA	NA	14	TGTGCCAGCAGTGAATACTCAGGTTACAATGAGCAGTTCTTC	CASSEYSGYNEQFF
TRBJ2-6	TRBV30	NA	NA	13	TGTGCCGGATGGGCCACTGGGGCCAACGTCCTGACTTTC	CAGWATGANVLTF
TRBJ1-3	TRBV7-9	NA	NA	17	TGTGCCAGCAGCGGTCTTATGGGCATCGCCTCTGGAAACACCATATATTTT	CASSGLMGIASGNTIYF
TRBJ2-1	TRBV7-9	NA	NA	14	TGTGCCAGCAGCGGGCCGGGCCTATACAATGAGCAGTTCTTC	CASSGPGLYNEQFF
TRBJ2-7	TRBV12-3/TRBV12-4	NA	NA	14	TGTGCCAGCAGTTTGTTTCTCAGGGAAAGCGAGCAGTACTTC	CASSLFLRESEQYF
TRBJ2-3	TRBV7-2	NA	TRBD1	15	TGTGCCAGCAGCTCCGGGACAGGGTTAGGAGATACGCAGTATTTT	CASSSGTGLGDTQYF
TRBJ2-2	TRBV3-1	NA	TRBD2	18	TGTGCCAGCAGCCACGGAGAGTGGATAGCGGGAAACACCGGGGAGCTGTTTTTT	CASSHGEWIAGNTGELFF
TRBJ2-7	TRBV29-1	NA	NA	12	TGCAGCGCCTGGGGAAAGGAGACCGAGCAGTACTTC	CSAWGKETEQYF
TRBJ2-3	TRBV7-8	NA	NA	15	TGTGCCAGCACCCTTAGCAGTATTCCTCCGGATACGCAGTATTTT	CASTLSSIPPDTQYF
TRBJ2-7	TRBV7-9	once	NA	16	TGTGCCAGCAGCGCGCCGACCGGAGCTACTCTCTACGAGCAGTACTTC	CASSAPTGATLYEQYF
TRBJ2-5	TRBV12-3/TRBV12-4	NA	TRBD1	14	TGTGCCAGCAATACGGGACAGGGGGAAGAGACCCAGTACTTC	CASNTGQGEETQYF
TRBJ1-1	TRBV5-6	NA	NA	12	TGTGCCAGCAGCTCCGCGGGATGGGAAGCTTTCTTT	CASSSAGWEAFF
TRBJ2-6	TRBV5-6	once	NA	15	TGTGCCAGCAGCTTTGGCCTCTCTGGGGCCAACGTCCTGACTTTC	CASSFGLSGANVLTF
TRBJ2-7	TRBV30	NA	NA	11	TGTGCCTGGAGTGGGCCCTCGGGGCAGTACTTC	CAWSGPSGQYF
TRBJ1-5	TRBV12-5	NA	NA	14	TGTGCTAGTGGTCCCGACCTTAGCAATCAGCCCCAGCATTTT	CASGPDLSNQPQHF
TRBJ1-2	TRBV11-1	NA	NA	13	TGTGCCAGCAGCTTACGACGGTACTATGGCTACACCTTC	CASSLRRYYGYTF
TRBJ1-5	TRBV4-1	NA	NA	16	TGCGCCAGCAGCCAAGACGGCAGGGGCGCCAATCAGCCCCAGCATTTT	CASSQDGRGANQPQHF
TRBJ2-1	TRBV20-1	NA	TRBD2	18	TGCAGTGCTAGAGGGTTAGCGGGGGGGCCTGTAATATACAATGAGCAGTTCTTC	CSARGLAGGPVIYNEQFF
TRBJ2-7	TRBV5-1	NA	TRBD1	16	TGCGCCAGCAGCCCTGAAGGTCGGGACAGCCCCTACGAGCAGTACTTC	CASSPEGRDSPYEQYF
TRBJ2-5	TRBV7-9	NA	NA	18	TGTGCCAGCAGCTTACCGGACTATATCGGGCTAAATCAAGAGACCCAGTACTTC	CASSLPDYIGLNQETQYF
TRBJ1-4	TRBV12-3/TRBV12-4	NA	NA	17	TGTGCCAGCAGCCCCCTGCCCCCGCGAACAACTAATGAAAAACTGTTTTTT	CASSPLPPRTTNEKLFF
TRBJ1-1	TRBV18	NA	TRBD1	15	TGTGCCAACTCACGCGGACAGGGACTCGGCACTGAAGCTTTCTTT	CANSRGQGLGTEAFF
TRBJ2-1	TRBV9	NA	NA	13	TGTGCCAGCAGCCCAGGCCAGGTCAATGAGCAGTTCTTC	CASSPGQVNEQFF
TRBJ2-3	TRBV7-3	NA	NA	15	TGTGCCAGCAGCTTAACAGGGGAGCGCACAGATACGCAGTATTTT	CASSLTGERTDTQYF
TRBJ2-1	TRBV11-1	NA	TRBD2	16	TGTGCCAGCAGCTTAGGACTAGCGGATCCGTACAATGAGCAGTTCTTC	CASSLGLADPYNEQFF
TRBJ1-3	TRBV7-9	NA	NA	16	TGTGCCAGCAGCACTTCAGCTGGGAACTCTGGAAACACCATATATTTT	CASSTSAGNSGNTIYF
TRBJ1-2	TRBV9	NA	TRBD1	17	TGTGCCAGCAGCGTAGCTGAGACAGGGGGCAATCACTATGGCTACACCTTC	CASSVAETGGNHYGYTF
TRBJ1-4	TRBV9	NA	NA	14	TGTGCCAGCAGCCCCCAGACAGGTGGTGAAAAACTGTTTTTT	CASSPQTGGEKLFF
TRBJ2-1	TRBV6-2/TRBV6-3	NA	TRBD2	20	TGTGCCAGCAGTTACTCGAATCTAGCGGGAGGGCTACCTATCTACAATGAGCAGTTCTTC	CASSYSNLAGGLPIYNEQFF
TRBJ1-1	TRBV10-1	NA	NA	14	TGCGCCAGCAGTGAGGGTGACCCGAACACTGAAGCTTTCTTT	CASSEGDPNTEAFF
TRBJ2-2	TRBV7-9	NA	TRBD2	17	TGTGCCAGCAGCCCGCCCGTTAGGGGAGGGAGGACCGGGGAGCTGTTTTTT	CASSPPVRGGRTGELFF
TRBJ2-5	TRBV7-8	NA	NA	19	TGTGCCAGCAGCATACCCGGGACCAGAAATTCTCCCTTCCAAGAGACCCAGTACTTC	CASSIPGTRNSPFQETQYF
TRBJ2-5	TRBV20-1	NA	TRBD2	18	TGCAGTGCTAGAGATCTCAGGACTAGCGGGGCCTTCCAAGAGACCCAGTACTTC	CSARDLRTSGAFQETQYF
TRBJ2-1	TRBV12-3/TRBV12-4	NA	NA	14	TGTGCCAGCAGTGCCGGGACTCCGAACAATGAGCAGTTCTTC	CASSAGTPNNEQFF
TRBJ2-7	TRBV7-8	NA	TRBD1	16	TGTGCCAGCAGCTTAAGGACAGGGGATTGGTCCTACGAGCAGTACTTC	CASSLRTGDWSYEQYF
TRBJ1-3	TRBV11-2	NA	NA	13	TGTGCCAGCAGCCCTGGGCTGGGAAACACCATATATTTT	CASSPGLGNTIYF
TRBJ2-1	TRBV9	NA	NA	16	TGTGCCAGCAGCGTTGGGGGAGGATCGACCAACAATGAGCAGTTCTTC	CASSVGGGSTNNEQFF
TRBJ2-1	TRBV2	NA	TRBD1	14	TGTGCCAGTGGGCCTACAGGGGCGTACAATGAGCAGTTCTTC	CASGPTGAYNEQFF
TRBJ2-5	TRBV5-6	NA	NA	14	TGTGCCAGCAGCTGGAGGATGGGGCAAGAGACCCAGTACTTC	CASSWRMGQETQYF
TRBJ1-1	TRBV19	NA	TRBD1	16	TGTGCCAGTAGTATAGGCGACAGGGGGCTGAACACTGAAGCTTTCTTT	CASSIGDRGLNTEAFF
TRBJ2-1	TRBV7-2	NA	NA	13	TGTGCCAGCAGACAGGAGGGATACAATGAGCAGTTCTTC	CASRQEGYNEQFF
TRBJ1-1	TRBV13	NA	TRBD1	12	TGTGCCAGCAGAGGAGGGGGCACTGAAGTTTTCTTT	CASRGGGTEVFF
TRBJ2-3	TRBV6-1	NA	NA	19	TGTGCCAGCAGTCAGGATTCGCCAGGGGTCCCCAAATCGGCAGATACGCAGTATTTT	CASSQDSPGVPKSADTQYF
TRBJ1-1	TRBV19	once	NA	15	TGTGCCAGTAGTCCCTCCCCCGGGCCTAACACTGAAGCTTTCTTT	CASSPSPGPNTEAFF
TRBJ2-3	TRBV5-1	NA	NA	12	TGCGCCAGCAGGCTGTCAACAGATACGCAGTATTTT	CASRLSTDTQYF
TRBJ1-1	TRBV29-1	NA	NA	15	TGCAGCGTTGACCCCAAGCCCCAGTGGGGCACTGAAGCTTTCTTT	CSVDPKPQWGTEAFF